Here is one TCR beta chain with its context. The antigen is unknown. This specimen belongs to a study of shared clonotypes between healthy human individuals. Study in general: Per-donor plates numbered three CD4 naive, three CD4 memory, two CD8 naive and one CD8 memory. Findings and caveats of the study: Naive subsets generally had larger estimated richness than memory subsets.

V shed 5 bases and J shed 7 bases, with 18 bases lying between them. Germline CDR1 reads SEHNR; CDR2 reads FQNEAQ (reference sequence). The length of the CDR3 is 15 residues. The assay was immunoSEQ multiplex PCR, and TCRdb's table has in-frame clones only and misses some. The data contain approximately 2.1 million clones, approximately 95% of them singletons. The TCR was taken from a man younger than 35 in good health. Some clones in this sample may be carry-over from other donors' samples. Sequenced material: naive CD4+ T cells from PBMCs. Subset defined: CD45RA+ positively selected. The rearrangement links TRBV7-9 to TRBJ2-1; D gene uncertain. Here the CDR3 reads CASSPHGSQQNEQFF. For the CDR3, the DNA is TGTGCCAGCAGCCCACACGGATCCCAGCAGAATGAGCAGTTCTTC.